The 3 T cell receptor beta chains given below trace back to one sample, sequenced in a study of control samples from healthy donors and cancer patients. Some clones are missing from TCRdb's copy, which holds only in-frame ones; the method was immunoSEQ multiplex PCR. The sample holds tens of thousands of clones, 85% to 90% seen once. The sample comprised blood. These receptors originate from a woman aged 55-75 years in good health.

This chain joins TRBV23-1 and TRBJ2-1, with D possibly matching TRBD2 (5 bases). TRBV23-1 is sorted into the ORF group, with uncertain function. The CDR3 sequence is 17 residues long. Deletions cut 4 bases from V and 1 base from J, with 17 bases between. CDR3 DNA sequence: TGCGCCAGCAGTCCTGGGTCTCGGGGTTTTTCCTACAATGAGCAGTTCTTC. Its translation: CASSPGSRGFSYNEQFF.

This clone came up once. The genes are TRBV6-5 and TRBJ2-1; TRBD2 agrees at 13 bases. CDR1 is MNHEY and CDR2 is SVGAGI in the germline V gene. The CDR3 extends over 15 amino acids. With 7 bases clipped from V and 5 bases from J, the junction kept 5 bases outside the gene matches. CDR3 sequence reads: CASTPLAGGHNEQFF. DNA of the CDR3: TGTGCCAGCACCCCACTAGCGGGGGGGCACAATGAGCAGTTCTTC.

This rearrangement joins TRBV11-2 to TRBJ1-2; D remains ambiguous. The CDR3 spans 13 residues. V was pared by 7 bases and J by 8 bases, with 17 bases between. CDR1 is SGHAT and CDR2 is FQNNGV in the germline V gene. The CDR3 spells CASTRGPGGGYTF. The DNA for the CDR3 is TGTGCCAGCACGAGAGGGCCCGGTGGGGGCTACACCTTC.